A selection of T cell receptor beta chains follows, all from one sample in a study of blood T cell repertoires in COVID-19. Sequencing was performed with immunoSEQ multiplex PCR; in TCRdb, only in-frame clones are kept and a portion is missing. The sample has roughly 180,000 clones; 76% are singletons. Input material: peripheral blood. The receptors were sampled from a woman aged 50 to 60 with active or convalescent COVID-19. CDR3s include the opening cysteine and the closing phenylalanine or tryptophan. The D gene is left open where the match is weak. Clone size appears in some rows only: once, few, many, or a class for an expanded clone.

v_call	clone_size	j_call	d_call	cdr3_nt	cdr3_aa
TRBV5-4	.	TRBJ1-3	TRBD1	TGTGCCAGCAGCTTGGAGTGGGGGACAGCTGGAAACACCATATATTTT	CASSLEWGTAGNTIYF
TRBV19	.	TRBJ2-2	TRBD1	TGTGCCAGTAGTAGTCAAGGGACAGGGAGGACCGGGGAGCTGTTTTTT	CASSSQGTGRTGELFF
TRBV28	few	TRBJ2-7	.	TGTGCCAGCAGTTTACCCAGGCTTCCCTACGAGCAGTACTTC	CASSLPRLPYEQYF
TRBV7-8	.	TRBJ1-3	.	TGTGCCAGCAGCCCCCTCCGGGTGAACTCTGGAAACACCATATATTTT	CASSPLRVNSGNTIYF
TRBV3-1/TRBV3-2	.	TRBJ2-2	.	TGTGCCAGCAGCCAAGGGGGAGGGGGATCCGGGGAGCTGTTTTTT	CASSQGGGGSGELFF
TRBV7-2	.	TRBJ1-4	.	TGTGCCAGCAGCTTGACAGATTCTGAAAAACTGTTTTTT	CASSLTDSEKLFF
TRBV19	.	TRBJ2-2	TRBD1	TGTGCCAGTAGTAATGGACAGGTAGCCACCGGGGAGCTGTTTTTT	CASSNGQVATGELFF
TRBV7-8	.	TRBJ2-1	TRBD2	TGTGCCAGCAGCTTACGGGCATCGATTGGGACTAGCGGGATTGGAAATGAGCAGTTCTTC	CASSLRASIGTSGIGNEQFF
TRBV29-1	.	TRBJ2-3	.	TGCAGCGTGGCCCCTGATTCCGATACGCAGTATTTT	CSVAPDSDTQYF
TRBV6-6	few	TRBJ2-7	TRBD2	TGTGCCAGCAGTTTAATATCCGGGACTAGTCCGAACGAGCAGTACTTC	CASSLISGTSPNEQYF
TRBV5-8	.	TRBJ1-5	.	TGTGCCAGCAGCCTATACAATCAGCCCCAGCATTTT	CASSLYNQPQHF
TRBV7-2	.	TRBJ2-3	TRBD1	TGTGCCAGCAGCCGGACAGGTACCTCTAGCACAGATACGCAGTATTTT	CASSRTGTSSTDTQYF
TRBV5-5	.	TRBJ2-7	.	TGTGCCAGCAGCCCGTCCGCACCAGGCGAGCAGTACTTC	CASSPSAPGEQYF
TRBV19	many	TRBJ1-2	.	TGTGCCAGTAGTCCGACCGGGACAACTAACTATGGCTACACCTTC	CASSPTGTTNYGYTF
TRBV11-2	.	TRBJ1-1	.	TGTGCCAGCAGCCTTGGGGGGTTCGCCACTGAAGCTTTCTTT	CASSLGGFATEAFF
TRBV5-6	.	TRBJ1-5	TRBD1	TGTGCCAGCAGCTTACAGGGGGTAACGGGTCAGCCCCAGCATTTT	CASSLQGVTGQPQHF
TRBV30	.	TRBJ1-1	TRBD1	TGTGCCTGGAGTGCCACGGGAGGGGGCGAAGCTTTCTTT	CAWSATGGGEAFF
TRBV29-1	few	TRBJ2-2	TRBD1	TGCAGCGCCCTTCCTGGGACAGGGACCGGGGAGCTGTTTTTT	CSALPGTGTGELFF
TRBV2	.	TRBJ1-6	.	TGTGCCAGCAAACTGTTTGATCACCGGAATTCACCCCTCCACTTT	CASKLFDHRNSPLHF
TRBV19	.	TRBJ2-7	TRBD2	TGTGCCAGTAGTCTCCCAACTAGCGGGAGAAAGAACGAGCAGTACTTC	CASSLPTSGRKNEQYF
TRBV19	.	TRBJ2-5	.	TGTGCCAGTAGTATCGGCCGGGGTCGGGAGACCCAGTACTTC	CASSIGRGRETQYF
TRBV6-2/TRBV6-3	.	TRBJ1-5	.	TGTGCCAGCAGCGACAGGAGAAATCAGCCCCAGCATTTT	CASSDRRNQPQHF
TRBV23-1	.	TRBJ2-7	.	TGCGCCAGCAGTCAATATTACAGGGGAGGAATCGACGAGCAGTACTTC	CASSQYYRGGIDEQYF
TRBV5-1	.	TRBJ1-6	TRBD1	TGCGCCAGCAGGTTGGGGGGACAGCTAAATTCACCCCTCCACTTT	CASRLGGQLNSPLHF
TRBV30	.	TRBJ1-2	.	TGTGCCTGGAGTCCCGGGTATGGCTACACCTTC	CAWSPGYGYTF
TRBV6-5	once	TRBJ2-5	TRBD1	TGTGCCAGCAAACAGGGGGCCGAGACCCAGTACTTC	CASKQGAETQYF
TRBV5-1	.	TRBJ2-1	TRBD1	TGCGCCAGCAGCCCGGACCCGGGACAGGGCTACAATGAGCAGTTCTTC	CASSPDPGQGYNEQFF
TRBV7-2	.	TRBJ1-2	TRBD1	TGTGCCAGCAGCGGCCGACAGGGTGGAGGCTACACCTTC	CASSGRQGGGYTF
TRBV7-2	.	TRBJ2-7	TRBD2	TGTGCCAGCAGCTCCATATCGACTAGCGGGCGTTACGAGCAGTACTTC	CASSSISTSGRYEQYF
TRBV6-5	.	TRBJ2-6	TRBD2	TGTGCCAGCAGTTACCGGGAGGGGGCTGGGGCCAACGTCCTGACTTTC	CASSYREGAGANVLTF
TRBV28	.	TRBJ2-5	TRBD2	TGTGCCAGCAGTTACCCCCTAGCGGGCCAAGAGACCCAGTACTTC	CASSYPLAGQETQYF
TRBV5-5	.	TRBJ2-1	TRBD1	TGTGCCAGCAGCTCGATACACAGGGGGCAGGAGCAGTTCTTC	CASSSIHRGQEQFF
TRBV5-1	.	TRBJ2-1	.	TGCGCCAGCTTAATGGGGGGTAGCAGTGCCGGAGATGAGCAGTTCTTC	CASLMGGSSAGDEQFF
TRBV6-2/TRBV6-3	few	TRBJ1-5	.	TGTGCCAGCAGTACACTCCGCCGTCAAGGGGAAGCGAGGAGCAATCAGCCCCAGCATTTT	CASSTLRRQGEARSNQPQHF
TRBV6-5	.	TRBJ1-2	TRBD1	TGTGCCAGCAGAAAAACAGGGGATTGGGGCTACACCTTC	CASRKTGDWGYTF
TRBV2	.	TRBJ2-3	TRBD2	TGTGCCAGCCATCGGGATGGGAGCGGGGGCACAGATACGCAGTATTTT	CASHRDGSGGTDTQYF
TRBV30	.	TRBJ1-2	TRBD1	TGTGCCCTAGGGCAGGGGGCCGGCTACACCTTC	CALGQGAGYTF
TRBV18	.	TRBJ2-2	.	TGTGCCAGCTCACCTTACAGTTCCTCGAACACCGGGGAGCTGTTTTTT	CASSPYSSSNTGELFF
TRBV6-5	.	TRBJ2-2	TRBD1	TGTGCCAGCAGCCGGACAGGGAGGACCGGGGAGCTGTTTTTT	CASSRTGRTGELFF
TRBV6-2/TRBV6-3	.	TRBJ2-1	TRBD2	TGTGCCAGCAGTTACTTAGGGCTAGCGGGAGGCGGTGGTGATGAGCAGTTCTTC	CASSYLGLAGGGGDEQFF
TRBV7-3	few	TRBJ2-2	TRBD2	TGTGCCAGCAGCTCGGGACTAGCGGGAGTAGGGACCGGGGAGCTGTTTTTT	CASSSGLAGVGTGELFF
TRBV6-2/TRBV6-3	.	TRBJ1-1	.	TGTGCCAGCAGTTACAAGTCCTTAGGGGGAGATCACACTGAAGCTTTCTTT	CASSYKSLGGDHTEAFF
TRBV7-6	few	TRBJ2-1	.	TGTGCCAGCAGCTCCCTGTTAGGGAGTGGTGAGCAGTTCTTC	CASSSLLGSGEQFF
TRBV5-1	.	TRBJ1-3	.	TGCGCCAGCAGCTTGGTGGCGGCATCTGGAAACACCATATATTTT	CASSLVAASGNTIYF
TRBV5-4	.	TRBJ1-1	.	TGTGCCAGCAGCCAGAGGCAAGGGAGCCCTGAAGCTTTCTTT	CASSQRQGSPEAFF
TRBV7-3	.	TRBJ2-1	.	TGTGCCAGCAGCTCGGAGGGGAATGAGCAGTTCTTC	CASSSEGNEQFF
TRBV27	.	TRBJ2-7	.	TGTGCCAGCAGTTTATCCATCACCTACGAGCAGTACTTC	CASSLSITYEQYF
TRBV6-2/TRBV6-3	.	TRBJ2-5	TRBD2	TGTGCCAGCAGTTCCCTGGGACTAGCGGACCAAGAGACCCAGTACTTC	CASSSLGLADQETQYF
TRBV5-6	.	TRBJ1-2	.	TGTGCCAGCAGCTCCAGAGACAGGTATCGCTATGGCTACACCTTC	CASSSRDRYRYGYTF
TRBV7-6	.	TRBJ2-1	TRBD2	TGTGCCAGCAGCTCGCGACTAGCGGACAATGAGCAGTTCTTC	CASSSRLADNEQFF